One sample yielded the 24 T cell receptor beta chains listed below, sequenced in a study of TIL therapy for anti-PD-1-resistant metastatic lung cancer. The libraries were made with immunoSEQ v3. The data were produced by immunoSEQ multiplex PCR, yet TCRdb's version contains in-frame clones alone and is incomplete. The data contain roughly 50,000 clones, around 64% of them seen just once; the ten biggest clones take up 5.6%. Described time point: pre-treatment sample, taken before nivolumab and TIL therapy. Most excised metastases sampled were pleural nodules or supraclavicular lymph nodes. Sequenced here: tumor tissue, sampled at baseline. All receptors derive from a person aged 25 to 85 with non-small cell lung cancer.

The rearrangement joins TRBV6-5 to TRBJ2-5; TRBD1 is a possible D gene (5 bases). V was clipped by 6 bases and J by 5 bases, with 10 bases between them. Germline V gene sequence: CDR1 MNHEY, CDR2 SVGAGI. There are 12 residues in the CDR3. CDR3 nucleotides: TGTGCCAGCAGGGACATCATCGAGACCCAGTACTTC. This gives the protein CASRDIIETQYF.

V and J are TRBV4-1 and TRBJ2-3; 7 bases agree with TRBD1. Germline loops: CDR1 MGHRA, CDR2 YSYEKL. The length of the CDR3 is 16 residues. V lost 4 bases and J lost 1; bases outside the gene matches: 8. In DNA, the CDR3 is TGCGCCAGCAGCCCGACACAGGGGTTGGGCACAGATACGCAGTATTTT. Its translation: CASSPTQGLGTDTQYF.

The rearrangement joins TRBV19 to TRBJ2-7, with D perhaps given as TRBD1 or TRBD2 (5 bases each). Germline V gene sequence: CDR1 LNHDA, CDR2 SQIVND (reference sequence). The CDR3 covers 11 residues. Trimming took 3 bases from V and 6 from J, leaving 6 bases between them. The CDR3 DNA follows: TGTGCCAGTAGTATGAGGGGCGAGCAGTACTTC. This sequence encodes CASSMRGEQYF.

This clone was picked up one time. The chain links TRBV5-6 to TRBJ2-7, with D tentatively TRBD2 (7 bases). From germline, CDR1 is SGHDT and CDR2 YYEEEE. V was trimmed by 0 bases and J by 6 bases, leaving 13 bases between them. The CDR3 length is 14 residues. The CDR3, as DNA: TGTGCCAGCAGCTTGGAGGACGCGGGGGCCGAGCAGTACTTC. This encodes CASSLEDAGAEQYF.

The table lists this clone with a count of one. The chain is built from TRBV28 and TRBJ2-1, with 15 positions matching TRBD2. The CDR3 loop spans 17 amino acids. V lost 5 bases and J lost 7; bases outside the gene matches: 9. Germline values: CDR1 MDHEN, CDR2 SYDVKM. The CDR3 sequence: CASSPWTSGGALNEQFF. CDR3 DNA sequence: TGTGCCAGCAGTCCATGGACTAGCGGGGGGGCTTTGAATGAGCAGTTCTTC.

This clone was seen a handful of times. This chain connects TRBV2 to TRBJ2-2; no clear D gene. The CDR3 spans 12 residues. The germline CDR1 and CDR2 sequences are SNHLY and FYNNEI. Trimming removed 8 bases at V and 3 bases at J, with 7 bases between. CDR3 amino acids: CASSGYTGELFF. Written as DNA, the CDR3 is TGTGCCAGCTCGGGCTACACCGGGGAGCTGTTTTTT.

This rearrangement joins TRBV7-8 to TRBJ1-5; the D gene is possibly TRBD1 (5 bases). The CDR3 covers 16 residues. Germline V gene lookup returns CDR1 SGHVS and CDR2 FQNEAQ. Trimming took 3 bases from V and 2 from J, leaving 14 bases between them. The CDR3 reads CASSFRDGDGNQPQHF. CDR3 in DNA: TGTGCCAGCAGCTTCAGGGACGGCGACGGCAATCAGCCCCAGCATTTT.

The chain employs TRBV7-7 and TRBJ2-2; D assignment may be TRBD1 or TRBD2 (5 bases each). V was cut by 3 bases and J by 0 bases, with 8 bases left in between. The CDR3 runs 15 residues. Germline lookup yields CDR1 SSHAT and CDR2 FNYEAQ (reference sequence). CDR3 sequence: CASSFGAPNTGELFF. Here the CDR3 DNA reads TGTGCCAGCAGCTTCGGGGCCCCGAACACCGGGGAGCTGTTTTTT. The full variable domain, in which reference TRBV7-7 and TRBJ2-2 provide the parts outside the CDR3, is GAGVSQSPRYKVTKRGQDVTLRCDPISSHATLYWYQQALGQGPEFLTYFNYEAQPDKSGLPSDRFSAERPEGSISTLTIQRTEQRDSAMYRCASSFGAPNTGELFFGEGSRLTVL.

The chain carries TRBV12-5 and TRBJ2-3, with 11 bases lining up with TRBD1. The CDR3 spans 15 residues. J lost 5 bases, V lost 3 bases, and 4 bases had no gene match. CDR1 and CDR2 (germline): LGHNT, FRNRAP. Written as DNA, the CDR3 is TGTGCTAGTGGTTTAGGACAGGGGGCAAGAGATACGCAGTATTTT. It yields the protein CASGLGQGARDTQYF. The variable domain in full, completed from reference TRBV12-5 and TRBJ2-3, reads DARVTQTPRHKVTEMGQEVTMRCQPILGHNTVFWYRQTMMQGLELLAYFRNRAPLDDSGMPKDRFSAEMPDATLATLKIQPSEPRDSAVYFCASGLGQGARDTQYFGPGTRLTVL.

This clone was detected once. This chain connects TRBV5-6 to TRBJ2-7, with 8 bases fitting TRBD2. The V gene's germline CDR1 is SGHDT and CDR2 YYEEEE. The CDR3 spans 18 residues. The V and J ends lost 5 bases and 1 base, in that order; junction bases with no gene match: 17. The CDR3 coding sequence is TGTGCCAGCAGTTCGTTCAAGCGGGAGAGACAAACTTCCTACGAGCAGTACTTC. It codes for CASSSFKRERQTSYEQYF.

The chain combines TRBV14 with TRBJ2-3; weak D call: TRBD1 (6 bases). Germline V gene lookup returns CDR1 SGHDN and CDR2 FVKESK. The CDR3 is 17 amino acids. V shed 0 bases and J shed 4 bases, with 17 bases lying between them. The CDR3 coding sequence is TGTGCCAGCAGCCAAGAAGGGAGAAACAGGGACGCAGATACGCAGTATTTT. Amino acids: CASSQEGRNRDADTQYF.

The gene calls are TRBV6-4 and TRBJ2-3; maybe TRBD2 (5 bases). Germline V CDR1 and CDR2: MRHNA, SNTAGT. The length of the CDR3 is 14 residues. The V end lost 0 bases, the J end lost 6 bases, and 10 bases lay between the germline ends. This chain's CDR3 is CASSDSLASDTQYF. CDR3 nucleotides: TGTGCCAGCAGTGACTCGCTAGCATCGGATACGCAGTATTTT.

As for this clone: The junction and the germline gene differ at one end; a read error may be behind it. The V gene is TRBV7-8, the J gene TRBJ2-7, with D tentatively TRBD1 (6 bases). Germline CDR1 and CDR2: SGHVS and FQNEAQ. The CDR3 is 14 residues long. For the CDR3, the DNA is TGTGCCAGCAGCCTAGCCCAGGGGACGAGCGAGCAGTACTTC. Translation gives CASSLAQGTSEQYF. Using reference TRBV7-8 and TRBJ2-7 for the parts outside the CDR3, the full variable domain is GAGVSQSPRYKVAKRGQDVALRCDPISGHVSLFWYQQALGQGPEFLTYFQNEAQLDKSGLPSDRFFAERPEGSVSTLKIQRTQQEDSAVYLCASSLAQGTSEQYFGPGTRLTVT.

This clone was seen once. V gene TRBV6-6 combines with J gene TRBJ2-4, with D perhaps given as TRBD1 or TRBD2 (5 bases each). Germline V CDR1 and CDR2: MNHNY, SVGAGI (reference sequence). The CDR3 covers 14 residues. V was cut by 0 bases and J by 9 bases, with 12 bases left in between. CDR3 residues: CASSYSGFGAIQYF. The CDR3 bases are TGTGCCAGCAGTTACTCGGGGTTCGGGGCCATTCAGTACTTC.

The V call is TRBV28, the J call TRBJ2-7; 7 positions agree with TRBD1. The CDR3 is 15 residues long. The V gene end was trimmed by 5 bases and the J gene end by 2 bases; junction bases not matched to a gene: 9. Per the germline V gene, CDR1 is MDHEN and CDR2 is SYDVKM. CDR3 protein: CASSTRQGYTYEQYF. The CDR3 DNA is TGTGCCAGCAGTACCCGACAGGGCTACACCTACGAGCAGTACTTC.

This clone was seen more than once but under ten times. CDR3 in amino acids: CASSGDGPRNTEAFF. CDR3 in DNA: TGCGCCAGCAGTGGAGACGGGCCCAGGAACACTGAAGCTTTCTTT. The V gene is TRBV10-1, the J gene TRBJ1-1; no clear D. Germline V lookup: CDR1 WNHNN, CDR2 SYGVQD (reference sequence). The CDR3 has 15 amino acids. Trimming took off 4 bases at V and 1 base at J, with 13 bases between the two ends.

The CDR3 nucleotides read TGTGCCTGGTCGACCCGGGGGGAGACCCAGTACTTC. It yields the protein CAWSTRGETQYF. The chain recombines TRBV30 with TRBJ2-5; perhaps TRBD2 as D (6 bases). This CDR3 is 12 amino acids long. Germline assignment: CDR1 GTSNPN and CDR2 SVGIG (reference sequence). Trimming removed 5 bases from V and 5 bases from J, with 12 bases in between.

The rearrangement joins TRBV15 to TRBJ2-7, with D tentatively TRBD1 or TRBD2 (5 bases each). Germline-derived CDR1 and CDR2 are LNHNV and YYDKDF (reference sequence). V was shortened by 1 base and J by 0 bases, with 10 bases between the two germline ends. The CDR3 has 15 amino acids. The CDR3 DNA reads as TGTGCCACCAGCAGAGGAAGGGACGGCTCCTACGAGCAGTACTTC. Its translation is CATSRGRDGSYEQYF.

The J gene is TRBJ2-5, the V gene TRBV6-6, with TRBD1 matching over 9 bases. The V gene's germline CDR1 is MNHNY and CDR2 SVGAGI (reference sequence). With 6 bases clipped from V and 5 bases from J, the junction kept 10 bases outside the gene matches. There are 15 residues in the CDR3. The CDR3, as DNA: TGTGCCAGCAGCCGTCGGACAGGGGATGGGGAGACCCAGTACTTC. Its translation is CASSRRTGDGETQYF.

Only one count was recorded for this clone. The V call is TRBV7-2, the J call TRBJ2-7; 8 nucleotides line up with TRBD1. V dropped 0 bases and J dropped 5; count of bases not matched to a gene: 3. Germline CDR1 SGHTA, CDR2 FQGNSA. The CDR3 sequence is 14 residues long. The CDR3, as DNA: TGTGCCAGCAGCTTAGCGCAGGGGGCCGACGAGCAGTACTTC. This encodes CASSLAQGADEQYF.

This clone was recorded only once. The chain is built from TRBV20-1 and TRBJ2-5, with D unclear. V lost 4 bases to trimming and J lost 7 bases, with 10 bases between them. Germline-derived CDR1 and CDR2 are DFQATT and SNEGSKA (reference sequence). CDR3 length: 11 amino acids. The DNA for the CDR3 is TGCAGTGCTACTCTCAGTGGGACCCAGTACTTC. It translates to CSATLSGTQYF.

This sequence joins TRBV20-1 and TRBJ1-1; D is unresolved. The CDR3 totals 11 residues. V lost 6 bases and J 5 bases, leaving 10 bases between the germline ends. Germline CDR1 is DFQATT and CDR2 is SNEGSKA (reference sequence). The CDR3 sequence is CSATFRTEAFF. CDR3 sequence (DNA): TGCAGTGCGACCTTCCGGACTGAAGCTTTCTTT.

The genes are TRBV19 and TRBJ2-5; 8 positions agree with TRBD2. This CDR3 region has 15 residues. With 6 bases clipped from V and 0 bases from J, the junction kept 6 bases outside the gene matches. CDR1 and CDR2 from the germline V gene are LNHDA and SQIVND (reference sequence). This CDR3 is CASRPLADHQETQYF. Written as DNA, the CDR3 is TGTGCCAGTAGGCCACTAGCGGACCACCAAGAGACCCAGTACTTC.

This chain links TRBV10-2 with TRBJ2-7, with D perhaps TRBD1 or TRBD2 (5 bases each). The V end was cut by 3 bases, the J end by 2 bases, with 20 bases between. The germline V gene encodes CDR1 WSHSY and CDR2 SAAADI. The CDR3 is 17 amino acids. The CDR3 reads CASSDPRPGPRTYEQYF. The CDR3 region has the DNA TGCGCCAGCAGTGACCCGAGACCGGGACCCCGGACCTACGAGCAGTACTTC.